This T cell receptor beta chain was observed in a study of memory CD4+ T cells and cytomegalovirus serostatus. Profiled with immunoSEQ multiplex PCR; TCRdb holds only in-frame clones, not every one. The sample comprises roughly 60,000 clones, roughly 80% of which are singletons, and approximately 0.81% rests with the top ten. The germline CDR1 and CDR2 sequences are SGHDN and FVKESK. Trimming removed 0 bases from V and 7 bases from J, with 16 bases in between. The CDR3 is 16 residues long. Single viable CD3+CD4+CD8-CD45RO+ cells were sorted as the memory CD4+ T cells. Material for sequencing was memory CD4+ T cells from blood. The sequence was collected from an adult in good health and CMV-seronegative. This chain uses TRBV14 with TRBJ2-1; D not certain. The CDR3 DNA follows: TGTGCCAGCAGCCAAGAAAAGGCAGGCCTTAGAAATGAGCAGTTCTTC. Residues: CASSQEKAGLRNEQFF. The variable domain in full, with the rest retrieved from reference TRBV14 and TRBJ2-1, is EAGVTQFPSHSVIEKGQTVTLRCDPISGHDNLYWYRRVMGKEIKFLLHFVKESKQDESGMPNNRFLAERTGGTYSTLKVQPAELEDSGVYFCASSQEKAGLRNEQFFGPGTRLTVL.